This T cell receptor beta chain is from a study of early T cells in non-severe SARS-CoV-2 infection. The CDR3 length is 13 residues. Germline lookup yields CDR1 DFQATT and CDR2 SNEGSKA (reference sequence). Trimming left V 6 bases short and J 9 bases short, with 18 bases between. This clonotype was detected many times. TCRdb reprocessed the 5' RACE reads via MiXCR and lists one record per CDR3 protein. The sample has 40,000 to 60,000 distinct CDR3 sequences; roughly 12% are singletons. The chain couples TRBV20-1 to TRBJ2-1; D might be TRBD2 (5 bases). This clonotype originated in an adult who was a healthcare worker with PCR-confirmed SARS-CoV-2 infection or an uninfected control (not recorded which). Sequenced sample: whole blood. CDR3 in amino acids: CSAVVGARGEQFF. The CDR3 DNA is TGCAGTGCCGTGGTGGGAGCCCGGGGTGAGCAGTTCTTC.